This T cell receptor beta chain was sequenced during a study of beta chain features in type 1 diabetes. The authors reverse transcribed all of the isolated RNA, so sequencing captured expressed TCRB transcripts. Only in-frame clones appear in the TCRdb table, and some are missing; sequencing was by immunoSEQ multiplex PCR. The sample has some 290,000 clones, approximately 25% seen once. This clone turned up a few times. Its antigen is unknown. This sample includes further DNA sequences coding for the same CDR3. CDR1 and CDR2 from the germline V gene are SGHNT and YYREEE (reference sequence). The CDR3 runs 11 residues. With 2 bases removed from V and 5 bases from J, the gap between germline ends came to 4 bases. Study findings and constraints: Type 1 diabetes patients had moderately but significantly shorter TCRB CDR3s in all four CD4+ subsets.

The sequence was obtained from a woman younger than 45 with type 1 diabetes. The genes are TRBV5-4 and TRBJ2-5; D call uncertain. Sequenced: naive CD4+ T cells from blood. CDR3 sequence reads: CASSFYETQYF. The CDR3 nucleotides read TGTGCCAGCAGCTTTTATGAGACCCAGTACTTC.